Listed here are 24 T cell receptor beta chains from one sample, sequenced in a study of cytomegalovirus exposure and HLA in healthy donors. A multiplex PCR was run with 60 Vbeta primers and 13 Jbeta primers. Only in-frame clones appear in the TCRdb table, and some are missing; sequencing was by immunoSEQ multiplex PCR. The sample consists of approximately 130,000 clones, 75% to 80% of them appearing once. Sequenced sample: PBMCs. These receptors were taken from a woman aged 40 to 50 in good health and CMV-seronegative.

This chain links TRBV18 with TRBJ2-3, with TRBD2 matching over 7 bases. With 4 bases clipped from V and 14 bases from J, the junction kept 18 bases outside the gene matches. The CDR3 consists of 15 residues. Germline V gene data show CDR1 as KGHSH and CDR2 as LQKENI. CDR3 nucleotides: TGTGCCAGCTCACGTTCTGCGGGAGTCGAGCCGACGGGGTATTTT. Translation: CASSRSAGVEPTGYF.

This clone appeared once. This chain uses TRBV27 with TRBJ2-2; TRBD2 aligns across 11 bases. CDR1 is MNHEY, CDR2 SMNVEV, per germline (reference sequence). Germline trimming cut 8 bases from V and 7 bases from J; bases unmatched to any gene: 12. The CDR3 contains 16 residues. CDR3 bases: TGTGCCAGCCGCTCCCCACTAGCGGGAGCCATCGGGGAGCTGTTTTTT. Translating gives CASRSPLAGAIGELFF.

The rearrangement joins TRBV9 to TRBJ1-2; D remains unclear. V lost 4 bases and J lost 1, with 14 bases in between. CDR1 is SGDLS and CDR2 is YYNGEE in the germline V gene. The CDR3 length is 15 residues. CDR3 sequence: CASSPHTSINYGYTF. In DNA, the CDR3 is TGTGCCAGCAGCCCCCATACCAGTATTAACTATGGCTACACCTTC.

This clone was counted between two and nine times. The gene calls are TRBV7-8 and TRBJ1-1; perhaps TRBD1 as D (5 bases). This CDR3 is 12 amino acids long. The V end lost 5 bases, the J end lost 4 bases, and 8 bases lay between the germline ends. CDR1 SGHVS and CDR2 FQNEAQ come from the germline V gene. The CDR3 DNA reads TGTGCCAGCAGCCGGGGGATCACTGAAGCTTTCTTT. It translates to CASSRGITEAFF.

The V and J genes are TRBV27 and TRBJ1-5, with D tentatively TRBD1 (5 bases). The CDR3 spans 13 residues. The ends were cut back, 4 bases at V and 5 bases at J, with 9 bases in the middle. Per the germline V gene, CDR1 is MNHEY and CDR2 is SMNVEV (reference sequence). The CDR3 DNA sequence: TGTGCCAGCAGTTGGGGGGAGGATCAGCCCCAGCATTTT. Protein product: CASSWGEDQPQHF.

This chain connects TRBV29-1 to TRBJ2-2; 7 bases are a match to TRBD2. The germline gives CDR1 SQVTM, CDR2 ANQGSEA. CDR3 length equals 12 residues. The CDR3 spells CSGWREPGELFF. The CDR3 DNA follows: TGCAGTGGCTGGCGGGAGCCCGGGGAGCTGTTTTTT.

The chain has TRBV28 and TRBJ1-6; D might be TRBD1 (6 bases). Deletions cut 3 bases from V and 10 bases from J, with 16 bases between. Germline V gives CDR1 MDHEN, CDR2 SYDVKM. The CDR3 runs to 15 residues. The CDR3 here is CASSFQPGGRSPLHF. The CDR3 region has the DNA TGTGCCAGCAGTTTTCAGCCGGGGGGGCGGTCACCCCTCCACTTT.

The J gene is TRBJ2-3, the V gene TRBV5-1; 8 bases line up with TRBD1. Germline V lookup: CDR1 SGHRS, CDR2 YFSETQ. J gave up 6 bases and V 4 bases, and 19 bases lay outside the gene matches. CDR3 length: 18 residues. The CDR3 is CASSTFPGGAFEADTQYF. CDR3 nucleotides: TGCGCCAGCAGCACATTCCCAGGGGGCGCGTTTGAAGCGGATACGCAGTATTTT.

The chain carries TRBV2 and TRBJ2-7; TRBD1 agrees at 8 bases. The length of the CDR3 is 14 residues. Trimming took 4 bases from V and 2 from J; bases not matched to a gene: 4. CDR1 and CDR2 from the germline V gene are SNHLY and FYNNEI. CDR3 in DNA: TGTGCCAGCAGTGTGGGACAGGACGCCTACGAGCAGTACTTC. Its protein is CASSVGQDAYEQYF. Complete variable domain (other parts from reference TRBV2 and TRBJ2-7): EPEVTQTPSHQVTQMGQEVILRCVPISNHLYFYWYRQILGQKVEFLVSFYNNEISEKSEIFDDQFSVERPDGSNFTLKIRSTKLEDSAMYFCASSVGQDAYEQYFGPGTRLTVT.

The rearrangement uses TRBV4-1 and TRBJ2-1; TRBD2 matches at 7 bases. The length of the CDR3 is 17 residues. Germline-derived CDR1 and CDR2 are MGHRA and YSYEKL. With 0 bases clipped from V and 0 bases from J, the junction kept 5 bases outside the gene matches. CDR3 coding DNA: TGCGCCAGCAGCCAAGACCCCGGGAGGAGCTCCTACAATGAGCAGTTCTTC. Protein sequence: CASSQDPGRSSYNEQFF.

This chain joins TRBV28 and TRBJ2-7; TRBD2 agrees at 10 bases. The CDR3 sequence is 14 residues long. Germline CDR1 is MDHEN and CDR2 is SYDVKM. J was trimmed by 6 bases and V by 5 bases; bases with no gene match: 7. The CDR3 spells CASSLLAGAVEQYF. DNA for the CDR3: TGTGCCAGCAGTCTCCTAGCGGGAGCGGTCGAGCAGTACTTC. Based on the CDR3 plus reference TRBV28 and TRBJ2-7, the full variable domain is DVKVTQSSRYLVKRTGEKVFLECVQDMDHENMFWYRQDPGLGLRLIYFSYDVKMKEKGDIPEGYSVSREKKERFSLILESASTNQTSMYLCASSLLAGAVEQYFGPGTRLTVT.

CDR3 sequence reads: CASSLQGGPGDTQYF. DNA of the CDR3: TGCGCCAGCAGCCTGCAGGGGGGCCCAGGAGATACGCAGTATTTT. The V call is TRBV5-1, the J call TRBJ2-3; a weak D match, TRBD1 (7 bases). This CDR3 spans 15 amino acids. Germline-derived CDR1 and CDR2 are SGHRS and YFSETQ. Trimming removed 4 bases at V and 5 bases at J, with 17 bases between.

Points on this clone: The junction departs from germline at one end; a sequencing error may be responsible. The chain has TRBV7-7 and TRBJ1-2; the D gene is possibly TRBD1 (5 bases). Germline V lookup: CDR1 SSHAT, CDR2 FNYEAQ (reference sequence). The CDR3 is made up of 17 amino acids. CDR3 in amino acids: CASSLWGNGYNYYGYTF. As DNA, the CDR3 is TGTGCTAGCAGCTTATGGGGCAATGGCTATAACTACTATGGCTACACCTTC.

The genes are TRBV4-2 and TRBJ2-7, with TRBD2 matching 10 bases. Germline V gene lookup returns CDR1 LGHNA and CDR2 YNFKEQ. With V trimmed by 0 bases and J by 2 bases, 4 bases remained unmatched. There are 16 residues in the CDR3. The CDR3 spells CASSQETSGLTYEQYF. The CDR3 nucleotides read TGTGCCAGCAGCCAAGAGACTAGCGGGTTAACCTACGAGCAGTACTTC.

CDR3: CASSQGLVPYNEQFF. The CDR3 coding sequence is TGCGCCAGCAGCCAGGGACTAGTGCCATACAATGAGCAGTTCTTC. V is TRBV4-1 and J is TRBJ2-1, with TRBD2 matching over 8 bases. This CDR3 has 15 amino acids. CDR1 is MGHRA and CDR2 is YSYEKL in the germline V gene. Trimming cost V 3 bases and J 4 bases; bases outside gene matches: 5.

The rearrangement joins TRBV28 to TRBJ1-5, with D possibly being TRBD1 (6 bases). Germline assignment: CDR1 MDHEN and CDR2 SYDVKM. V was trimmed by 3 bases and J by 5 bases, leaving 11 bases between them. The CDR3 runs to 14 residues. CDR3 DNA sequence: TGTGCCAGCAGTTTGGGGGGGCGCTATCAGCCCCAGCATTTT. Protein product: CASSLGGRYQPQHF.

V usage is TRBV5-6 and J usage is TRBJ1-2; D is uncertain. V lost 7 bases and J lost 0, with 10 bases in between. CDR3 length: 13 residues. The germline gives CDR1 SGHDT, CDR2 YYEEEE. The CDR3 region has the DNA TGTGCCAGCCAACAGTCAGCTAACTATGGCTACACCTTC. Translated, it gives CASQQSANYGYTF.

The chain employs TRBV5-1 and TRBJ2-2; D is possibly TRBD1 (5 bases). Trimming shortened V by 1 base and J by 3 bases, and 16 bases separated the two germline ends. Germline V gene sequence: CDR1 SGHRS, CDR2 YFSETQ. The CDR3 is made up of 17 amino acids. In DNA, the CDR3 is TGCGCCAGCAGCTTGATGGGGCAGGGCGGTGACACCGGGGAGCTGTTTTTT. Amino acid sequence: CASSLMGQGGDTGELFF.

This chain joins TRBV7-2 and TRBJ2-3, with 11 bases aligning to TRBD2. CDR1 SGHTA and CDR2 FQGNSA come from the germline V gene. The CDR3 is made up of 17 amino acids. V lost 5 bases, J lost 0 bases, and 7 bases stayed unmatched. CDR3 nucleotide sequence: TGTGCCAGCAGCCCCCCCGGACTAGCGGGCAGCACAGATACGCAGTATTTT. It encodes CASSPPGLAGSTDTQYF.

V and J are TRBV2 and TRBJ1-2; D might be TRBD1 (5 bases). The CDR3 runs to 18 residues. Germline CDR1 and CDR2: SNHLY and FYNNEI. The V end lost 6 bases, the J end lost 7 bases, and 30 bases lay between the germline ends. The CDR3 is CASRENVLRDRLYAGYTF. The CDR3 nucleotides read TGTGCCAGCAGGGAGAACGTCCTACGAGACAGACTTTATGCTGGCTACACCTTC.

In its sample, this clone was seen a few times. The CDR3 DNA reads as TGCGCCAGCAGCGCCGGGACAGGGACCGGCAATCAGCCCCAGCATTTT. It specifies CASSAGTGTGNQPQHF. This rearrangement joins TRBV5-1 to TRBJ1-5, with TRBD1 identical over 9 bases. J was trimmed by 2 bases and V by 4 bases; bases with no gene match: 7. Per the germline V gene, CDR1 is SGHRS and CDR2 is YFSETQ. This CDR3 has 16 amino acids.

As DNA, the CDR3 is TGCACCAGCAGCCAAGACCCTCCGGGGATTTCGGGAGGAGAGACCCAGTACTTC. Protein product: CTSSQDPPGISGGETQYF. The chain joins TRBV1 to TRBJ2-5; whether TRBD2, the table's D call, matches the DNA was not checked. TRBV1 is an annotated pseudogene. The CDR3 runs 18 residues.

In this sample, this clone turned up a few times. This sequence joins TRBV28 and TRBJ2-3; TRBD2 aligns across 15 bases. The ends lost 7 bases at V and 2 bases at J; junction bases unmatched: 16. Germline CDR1 is MDHEN and CDR2 is SYDVKM. There are 20 residues in the CDR3. Written as DNA, the CDR3 is TGTGCCAGCACCCGACGTCGGGGGACTAGCGGGAGGTCTCCCACAGATACGCAGTATTTT. As protein: CASTRRRGTSGRSPTDTQYF.

A single count supports this clone. This sequence joins TRBV19 and TRBJ1-5; D gene ambiguous. Germline V gene sequence: CDR1 LNHDA, CDR2 SQIVND (reference sequence). Trimming removed 3 bases at V and 0 bases at J, with 6 bases between. This CDR3 is 14 amino acids long. The CDR3 sequence is CASSISNSNQPQHF. The DNA of the CDR3 is TGTGCCAGTAGTATTAGTAATAGCAATCAGCCCCAGCATTTT.